The entry below gives a single T cell receptor beta chain sequence along with its context. The record originates from a study of blood T cell repertoires in COVID-19. As for the study in general: The study drew acute and convalescent COVID-19 samples from the United States, Italy and Spain.

The CDR3 is made up of 13 amino acids. The trim removed 7 bases at V and 4 bases at J, leaving 3 bases unmatched. Germline loops: CDR1 LNHDA, CDR2 SQIVND (reference sequence). Authors' processing steps: By means of reference gene primer amplification, nucleated cell counts were estimated. Here immunoSEQ multiplex PCR was the method, and the copy in TCRdb shows in-frame clones only, minus some. V and J calls and clone size are copied from that table; D and trimming were computed from the DNA. This table has about 160,000 clones, 82% appearing once. This TCR came from a woman in her thirties or forties with COVID-19, enrolled during active disease. The chain couples TRBV19 to TRBJ1-5, with 8 positions matching TRBD1. Specimen: peripheral blood. CDR3 loop: CASTYRGNQPQHF. The CDR3 nucleotides read TGTGCCAGTACTTACAGGGGGAATCAGCCCCAGCATTTT.